Each of the 30 T cell receptor beta chains below was sequenced from the same sample in a study of blood T cell repertoires in COVID-19. The table came from immunoSEQ multiplex PCR; TCRdb's copy has only in-frame clones and leaves some out. The table records approximately 150,000 clones, roughly 80% of them present only once. Input material: peripheral blood. Receptors originate from a human donor in a cohort sampled during active COVID-19.

This sequence joins TRBV28 and TRBJ2-7; tentatively, D is TRBD1 (5 bases). V was cut by 2 bases and J by 4 bases, with 12 bases left in between. This CDR3 is 14 amino acids long. Germline CDR1 MDHEN, CDR2 SYDVKM. The CDR3 is CASSLGAGRYEQYF. CDR3 nucleotide sequence: TGTGCCAGCAGTTTAGGGGCAGGGCGGTACGAGCAGTACTTC.

The V and J genes are TRBV28 and TRBJ1-3, with TRBD1 matching 7 bases. CDR3 length equals 18 residues. The J segment lost 0 bases and the V segment lost 4 bases, leaving 12 bases of the junction unmatched. The V gene's germline CDR1 is MDHEN and CDR2 SYDVKM. DNA of the CDR3: TGTGCCAGCAGTTCCCCCCCGACAGGGAGATCCTCTGGAAACACCATATATTTT. This sequence encodes CASSSPPTGRSSGNTIYF.

In this sample, this clone turned up many times. J is TRBJ2-3 and V is TRBV2; D is uncertain. CDR1 and CDR2 (germline): SNHLY, FYNNEI. This CDR3 is built from 12 residues. V was trimmed by 8 bases and J by 3 bases, leaving 9 bases between them. This CDR3 is CASPTSTDTQYF. The DNA for the CDR3 is TGTGCCAGCCCTACTTCTACAGATACGCAGTATTTT.

This clone appeared a single time. The rearrangement joins TRBV5-6 to TRBJ2-5; 7 bases are shared with TRBD1. The ends lost 4 bases at V and 5 bases at J; junction bases unmatched: 11. The CDR3 spans 15 residues. Germline values: CDR1 SGHDT, CDR2 YYEEEE. This chain's CDR3 is CASSGGPTGIETQYF. Here the CDR3 DNA reads TGTGCCAGCAGCGGCGGACCGACAGGGATTGAGACCCAGTACTTC. The full variable domain, completed using reference TRBV5-6 and TRBJ2-5, is DAGVTQSPTHLIKTRGQQVTLRCSPKSGHDTVSWYQQALGQGPQFIFQYYEEEERQRGNFPDRFSGHQFPNYSSELNVNALLLGDSALYLCASSGGPTGIETQYFGPGTRLLVL.

The chain carries TRBV28 and TRBJ2-5, with 8 bases fitting TRBD1. V was pared by 7 bases and J by 4 bases, with 5 bases of the junction left unmatched. CDR1 MDHEN and CDR2 SYDVKM come from the germline V gene. The CDR3 covers 13 residues. CDR3 protein: CASTGGAGETQYF. The CDR3 nucleotides are TGTGCCAGCACAGGGGGCGCGGGAGAGACCCAGTACTTC.

The genes are TRBV10-3 and TRBJ2-5; D is perhaps TRBD2 (7 bases). The germline V gene encodes CDR1 ENHRY and CDR2 SYGVKD. V shed 6 bases and J shed 3 bases, with 11 bases lying between them. This CDR3 is 13 amino acids long. CDR3 nucleotides: TGTGCCATCAGACAGGGAGGGGAAGAGACCCAGTACTTC. Encoded protein: CAIRQGGEETQYF.

This clone was observed a single time. CDR3 in amino acids: CASSLTGGEETQYF. The CDR3 DNA sequence: TGTGCCAGCAGCCTGACAGGGGGGGAGGAGACCCAGTACTTC. The V and J genes are TRBV5-6 and TRBJ2-5; 9 positions match TRBD1. V shed 4 bases, J shed 5 bases, and the junction held 6 bases outside the gene matches. This CDR3 has 14 residues. The V gene's germline CDR1 is SGHDT and CDR2 YYEEEE.

This chain uses TRBV6-5 with TRBJ1-1; possible D gene TRBD1, 5 bases. The length of the CDR3 is 15 residues. Germline CDR1 is MNHEY and CDR2 is SVGAGI. The germline V and J ends were trimmed by 2 bases and 4 bases, with 14 bases remaining between them. The CDR3 is CASSYGAVRGTEAFF. In DNA form, the CDR3 reads TGTGCCAGCAGTTACGGGGCAGTAAGGGGCACTGAAGCTTTCTTT.

The V and J genes are TRBV28 and TRBJ1-6, with 9 bases that match TRBD1. The CDR3 consists of 15 residues. Trimming took 6 bases from V and 8 from J; bases not matched to a gene: 8. Germline V lookup: CDR1 MDHEN, CDR2 SYDVKM. The CDR3 protein is CASSPSDRGDSPLHF. The CDR3, as DNA: TGTGCCAGCAGCCCTTCGGACAGGGGAGATTCACCCCTCCACTTT.

The chain links TRBV3-1 (or the pseudogene TRBV3-2) to TRBJ2-5; D unresolved. The CDR3 spans 16 residues. Germline-derived CDR1 and CDR2 are LGHDT and YNNKEL (reference sequence). With 3 bases removed from V and 5 bases from J, the gap between germline ends came to 19 bases. The chain's CDR3 is CASSHPTSGLSETQYF. The CDR3 region has the DNA TGTGCCAGCAGCCATCCAACGTCTGGCCTTTCCGAGACCCAGTACTTC.

The chain combines TRBV29-1 with TRBJ1-4; 7 positions match TRBD1. Trimming cost V 5 bases and J 8 bases; bases outside gene matches: 5. Germline loops: CDR1 SQVTM, CDR2 ANQGSEA. The CDR3 runs 12 residues. CDR3 bases: TGCAGCGTTTCCGGGACAGAGGAAAAACTGTTTTTT. It codes for CSVSGTEEKLFF. Looking up the rest from reference TRBV29-1 and TRBJ1-4 gives the full variable domain: SAVISQKPSRDICQRGTSLTIQCQVDSQVTMMFWYRQQPGQSLTLIATANQGSEATYESGFVIDKFPISRPNLTFSTLTVSNMSPEDSSIYLCSVSGTEEKLFFGSGTQLSVL.

The gene calls are TRBV6-5 and TRBJ2-7; tentative D call: TRBD2 (6 bases). V lost 10 bases and J 7 bases, leaving 23 bases between the germline ends. The CDR3 has 14 residues. Germline assignment: CDR1 MNHEY and CDR2 SVGAGI. The CDR3 nucleotides are TGTGCCACCTTTCCCAGCCTAGCGACGTCGGAGCAGTACTTC. It specifies CATFPSLATSEQYF.

The V gene is TRBV28, the J gene TRBJ1-5; D perhaps matches TRBD1 (6 bases). Trimming removed 7 bases from V and 7 bases from J, with 11 bases in between. Germline V gene data show CDR1 as MDHEN and CDR2 as SYDVKM. The CDR3 covers 12 residues. The CDR3 region is CASKAGDQPQHF. The CDR3 bases are TGTGCCAGCAAGGCAGGGGACCAGCCCCAGCATTTT.

The genes are TRBV7-8 and TRBJ2-7, with D unclear. Deletions cut 1 base from V and 4 bases from J, with 8 bases between. CDR1 is SGHVS and CDR2 is FQNEAQ in the germline V gene. This CDR3 is 13 amino acids long. CDR3 in amino acids: CASSLEPFYEQYF. CDR3 nucleotide sequence: TGTGCCAGCAGCTTAGAGCCTTTTTACGAGCAGTACTTC.

The chain is built from TRBV5-6 and TRBJ2-5; possible D gene TRBD1, 6 bases. Germline CDR1 reads SGHDT; CDR2 reads YYEEEE. Trimming removed 0 bases at V and 2 bases at J, with 11 bases between. CDR3 length equals 15 residues. This CDR3 is CASSLAGHLQETQYF. The CDR3 DNA follows: TGTGCCAGCAGCTTGGCGGGACACCTACAAGAGACCCAGTACTTC.

The CDR3 DNA sequence: TGTGCCAGCAGTTGGGGGGACAGCCGATTCCCCAATCAGCCCCAGCATTTT. Its translation is CASSWGDSRFPNQPQHF. V and J are TRBV28 and TRBJ1-5; 7 bases map to TRBD1. Germline CDR1 reads MDHEN; CDR2 reads SYDVKM. V lost 4 bases to trimming and J lost 3 bases; unmatched junction nucleotides: 12. The CDR3 totals 17 residues.

This clone was counted a few times. V usage is TRBV6-5 and J usage is TRBJ1-1; 7 nucleotides agree with TRBD1. CDR1 MNHEY and CDR2 SVGAGI come from the germline V gene. The V segment lost 4 bases and the J segment 5 bases; nucleotides outside the gene matches: 4. The CDR3 has 13 amino acids. CDR3 in amino acids: CASSWDRSTEAFF. CDR3 coding DNA: TGTGCCAGCAGTTGGGACAGAAGTACTGAAGCTTTCTTT.

The chain joins TRBV14 to TRBJ1-1; TRBD1 agrees at 7 bases. The J segment lost 0 bases and the V segment lost 0 bases, leaving 4 bases of the junction unmatched. Germline-derived CDR1 and CDR2 are SGHDN and FVKESK. This CDR3 is built from 16 residues. CDR3 nucleotide sequence: TGTGCCAGCAGCCAAGATGTCGGGACAGTGAACACTGAAGCTTTCTTT. This translates into CASSQDVGTVNTEAFF.

The chain employs TRBV9 and TRBJ2-1, with 9 nucleotides matching TRBD2. Looked up from germline, CDR1 is SGDLS and CDR2 is YYNGEE. Unmatched junction bases numbered 7, after V lost 3 bases and J lost 15 bases. The CDR3 runs 12 residues. The CDR3 here is CASSARGGGRFF. The CDR3 nucleotides are TGTGCCAGCAGCGCACGCGGGGGGGGTAGGTTCTTC.

This rearrangement joins TRBV27 to TRBJ2-5, with TRBD2 as a possible D gene (5 bases). The CDR3 length is 16 residues. CDR1 and CDR2 (germline): MNHEY, SMNVEV (reference sequence). The germline V and J ends were trimmed by 2 bases and 1 base, with 14 bases remaining between them. CDR3: CASSLRGWGFQETQYF. The CDR3 coding sequence is TGTGCCAGCAGTTTAAGAGGGTGGGGTTTCCAAGAGACCCAGTACTTC.

The J gene is TRBJ1-5, the V gene TRBV12-3 or TRBV12-4; weak D call: TRBD1 (6 bases). Deletions cut 3 bases from V and 7 bases from J, with 7 bases between. The CDR3 has 12 residues. The CDR3 protein is CASSFQGQPQHF. CDR3 nucleotides: TGTGCCAGCAGTTTCCAGGGGCAGCCCCAGCATTTT.

The J gene is TRBJ2-7, the V gene TRBV5-6; D is perhaps TRBD2 (6 bases). With 3 bases removed from V and 6 bases from J, the gap between germline ends came to 16 bases. Germline CDR1 SGHDT, CDR2 YYEEEE. The CDR3 runs to 14 residues. CDR3 nucleotides: TGTGCCAGCAGCTACCGGGGGAGCTCATCCGAGCAGTACTTC. This codes for CASSYRGSSSEQYF.

The CDR3 loop is CASSPTPGQFYNEQFF. CDR3 nucleotides: TGTGCCAGCAGTCCCACGCCGGGACAATTCTACAATGAGCAGTTCTTC. This chain connects TRBV28 to TRBJ2-1; D may be TRBD1 (6 bases). Trimming took off 5 bases at V and 3 bases at J, with 17 bases between the two ends. This CDR3 contains 16 residues. CDR1 is MDHEN and CDR2 is SYDVKM in the germline V gene.

This rearrangement joins TRBV7-3 to TRBJ2-1; TRBD2 agrees at 9 bases. Germline V gene lookup returns CDR1 SGHTA and CDR2 FQGTGA. The CDR3 consists of 17 residues. J lost 2 bases, V lost 4 bases, and 9 bases had no gene match. CDR3 sequence reads: CASSSVSLAGPYNEQFF. As DNA, the CDR3 is TGTGCCAGCAGCTCCGTATCTCTAGCGGGGCCCTACAATGAGCAGTTCTTC.

The DNA of the CDR3 is TGTGCCAGCAACGACAGGGGATACCCTAACTATGGCTACACCTTC. This codes for CASNDRGYPNYGYTF. This chain uses TRBV6-5 with TRBJ1-2, with 8 positions matching TRBD1. Germline CDR1 reads MNHEY; CDR2 reads SVGAGI. The trim removed 7 bases at V and 0 bases at J, leaving 7 bases unmatched. The CDR3 covers 15 residues.

This clone appeared a few times. The chain couples TRBV19 to TRBJ2-1; 16 nucleotides align to TRBD2. Germline trimming cut 3 bases from V and 8 bases from J; bases unmatched to any gene: 10. The V gene's germline CDR1 is LNHDA and CDR2 SQIVND (reference sequence). The CDR3 is 18 amino acids. CDR3 in amino acids: CASSIPGLAGGTTDEQFF. CDR3 in DNA: TGTGCCAGTAGTATCCCGGGACTAGCGGGAGGGACGACGGATGAGCAGTTCTTC.

The rearrangement links TRBV6-6 to TRBJ1-6; tentatively, D is TRBD1 (5 bases). CDR1 is MNHNY and CDR2 is SVGAGI in the germline V gene (reference sequence). The CDR3 is made up of 16 amino acids. V gave up 4 bases and J gave up 9 bases, with 19 bases separating them. This CDR3 reads CASSSLARQSGSPLHF. The CDR3 DNA sequence: TGTGCCAGCAGTTCCCTGGCTAGACAGTCTGGTTCACCCCTCCACTTT.

The chain joins TRBV5-1 to TRBJ1-1; the match to TRBD1 covers 7 bases. Germline CDR1 reads SGHRS; CDR2 reads YFSETQ. The CDR3 is made up of 15 amino acids. The ends lost 2 bases at V and 0 bases at J; junction bases unmatched: 4. The CDR3 region has the DNA TGCGCCAGCAGCTTAGGACAGGTGGTGAACACTGAAGCTTTCTTT. It specifies CASSLGQVVNTEAFF.

The chain recombines TRBV19 with TRBJ1-2; tentatively, D is TRBD1 (5 bases). This CDR3 region has 13 residues. V lost 4 bases and J lost 2, with 8 bases in between. The germline gives CDR1 LNHDA, CDR2 SQIVND (reference sequence). Written as DNA, the CDR3 is TGTGCCAGTAGTAAGGGGATGAACTATGGCTACACCTTC. Residues: CASSKGMNYGYTF.

The rearrangement joins TRBV4-1 to TRBJ1-2, with D hard to call. Trimming removed 0 bases from V and 4 bases from J, with 12 bases in between. Per the germline V gene, CDR1 is MGHRA and CDR2 is YSYEKL. The CDR3 covers 15 residues. The CDR3 DNA reads as TGCGCCAGCAGCCAAGATCCCCGGGCGGGCTATGGCTACACCTTC. Its protein is CASSQDPRAGYGYTF.